The sequence of this T cell receptor (beta chain) was determined in a study of shared clonotypes between healthy human individuals. Points from the study as a whole: Sharing across a handful of donors was seen in 4% to 6.5% of naive CD4 clonotypes. As a rule, naive subsets had a larger estimated richness than memory subsets.

Trimming pared 3 bases from V and 2 bases from J, leaving 26 bases between. CDR1 and CDR2 (germline): LNHDA, SQIVND (reference sequence). The CDR3 runs 20 residues. Profiled with immunoSEQ multiplex PCR; TCRdb holds only in-frame clones, not every one. The sample yields roughly 640,000 clones, about 96% seen once. As concerns this clone: As yet, its antigen is unknown.

The chain combines TRBV19 with TRBJ1-5; no firm D call. Sequenced sample: naive CD4+ T cells sorted from blood. Specified subset: CD45RA+ positively selected. This clonotype was sampled from a young woman in good health. In DNA, the CDR3 is TGTGCCAGTAGTATGAGTGTGTTCCGGGGTCGACGGAGGGGCAATCAGCCCCAGCATTTT. It encodes CASSMSVFRGRRRGNQPQHF. Filled out from reference TRBV19 and TRBJ1-5, the complete variable domain reads DGGITQSPKYLFRKEGQNVTLSCEQNLNHDAMYWYRQDPGQGLRLIYYSQIVNDFQKGDIAEGYSVSREKKESFPLTVTSAQKNPTAFYLCASSMSVFRGRRRGNQPQHFGDGTRLSIL.